Sequencing of this TCR beta chain was carried out in a study of identical twins. Regarding the study as a whole: Zero-insertion analyses were open to partial confounding by invariant MAIT and iNKT cells.

Details on this clonotype: Its antigen is currently unknown.

TCRdb redid the calling of the 5' RACE reads with MiXCR, one entry per CDR3 protein. The data hold under 300,000 distinct CDR3 sequences, with roughly 12% observed a single time. After removal of 6 bases from V and 6 bases from J, the junction contained 11 bases not matched to a gene. The CDR3 consists of 14 residues. The germline gives CDR1 MNHNS, CDR2 SASEGT. The same sample was also used in a study of yellow fever vaccine responses in identical twins. From that paper: On the reported evidence, twins' vaccine T cell responses seemed partly convergent and partly personalized.

The sequencing input was memory (CD45RO+) T cells sorted from blood. This clonotype originated in a young woman in good health. The rearrangement joins TRBV6-1 to TRBJ2-7; 7 bases fit TRBD1. The CDR3 bases are TGTGCCAGCAGCGGGACAGAAATCGTACGCGAGCAGTACTTC. Translation: CASSGTEIVREQYF.